The 25 T cell receptor beta chains below come from one sample, sequenced in a study of preoperative IRX-2 immunotherapy in early breast cancer. The protocol was immunoSEQ multiplex PCR, while the TCRdb copy is restricted to in-frame clones and leaves out a portion. The sample carries about 98,000 clones, roughly 90% recorded once. Sample treatment: preoperative locoregional IRX-2 cytokine immunotherapy. Material: tumor tissue, obtained after IRX-2 immunotherapy. These TCRs come from a human donor with breast cancer.

The chain carries TRBV5-1 and TRBJ2-1; D ambiguous. The CDR3 is 16 amino acids. The germline V gene has CDR1 SGHRS and CDR2 YFSETQ. Trimming left V 3 bases short and J 6 bases short, with 19 bases between. CDR3 DNA: TGCGCCAGCAGCTCGGACGGCTTTTTCCCGACCAATGAGCAGTTCTTC. Translated: CASSSDGFFPTNEQFF.

V is TRBV6-8 and J is TRBJ1-2, with a tentative D call TRBD1 (5 bases). The CDR3 totals 14 residues. V lost 7 bases, J lost 4 bases, and 16 bases lay in between. The germline V gene encodes CDR1 MNHGY and CDR2 SAAAGT. DNA for the CDR3: TGTGCCAGCATCCCCACGAGGGGCATCTATGGCTACACCTTC. Amino acid sequence: CASIPTRGIYGYTF.

This clone was seen more than once but under ten times. A read error may account for a junction end that differs from germline. This chain joins TRBV7-8 and TRBJ1-5, with 11 bases lining up with TRBD1. The CDR3 runs 18 residues. Germline V lookup: CDR1 SGHVS, CDR2 FQNEAQ. CDR3 region: CASSPGTGGMYSNQPQHF. DNA of the CDR3: TGTGCCAGCAGCCCCGGGACAGGGGGGATGTATAGCAATCAGCCTCAGCATTTT.

The J gene is TRBJ2-3, the V gene TRBV30; TRBD1 or TRBD2 may be the D gene (7 bases each). Trimming took off 2 bases at V and 2 bases at J, with 17 bases between the two ends. This CDR3 is 16 amino acids long. Germline V gene data show CDR1 as GTSNPN and CDR2 as SVGIG (reference sequence). CDR3 protein: CAWSPAGGGNTDTQYF. In nucleotides, the CDR3 is TGTGCCTGGAGTCCCGCAGGGGGGGGGAACACAGATACGCAGTATTTT.

The chain links TRBV11-3 to TRBJ1-1; 12 positions match TRBD1. The CDR3 has 16 amino acids. Germline values: CDR1 SGHNT, CDR2 YENEEA. The J segment lost 4 bases and the V segment lost 5 bases, leaving 8 bases of the junction unmatched. CDR3 nucleotides: TGTGCCAGCAGCCCGGGACAGGGGGCGAGCGGCACTGAAGCTTTCTTT. This encodes CASSPGQGASGTEAFF.

Within the sample, this clone is medium-sized. This rearrangement joins TRBV5-1 to TRBJ1-3, with TRBD1 matching 10 bases. The CDR3 extends over 15 amino acids. In germline, CDR1 is SGHRS, CDR2 YFSETQ. J lost 3 bases, V lost 5 bases, and 5 bases had no gene match. In DNA form, the CDR3 reads TGCGCCAGCAGTGTCGGACAGGGGGTTGGAAACACCATATATTTT. Protein sequence: CASSVGQGVGNTIYF. Combining the CDR3 with reference TRBV5-1 and TRBJ1-3 gives the whole variable domain KAGVTQTPRYLIKTRGQQVTLSCSPISGHRSVSWYQQTPGQGLQFLFEYFSETQRNKGNFPGRFSGRQFSNSRSEMNVSTLELGDSALYLCASSVGQGVGNTIYFGEGSWLTVV.

This clone was counted a single time. This rearrangement joins TRBV7-6 to TRBJ1-1; a possible D gene is TRBD1 (6 bases). There are 15 residues in the CDR3. Germline CDR1 is SGHVS and CDR2 is FNYEAQ. With 3 bases removed from V and 2 bases from J, the gap between germline ends came to 13 bases. The CDR3 sequence: CASSLVGGGNTEAFF. CDR3 DNA: TGTGCCAGCAGCTTGGTCGGAGGGGGTAACACTGAAGCTTTCTTT. Full variable domain (rest looked up from reference TRBV7-6 and TRBJ1-1): GAGVSQSPRYKVTKRGQDVALRCDPISGHVSLYWYRQALGQGPEFLTYFNYEAQQDKSGLPNDRFSAERPEGSISTLTIQRTEQRDSAMYRCASSLVGGGNTEAFFGQGTRLTVV.

V usage is TRBV7-5 and J usage is TRBJ1-3. TRBV7-5 is a pseudogene segment. The CDR3 contains 15 residues. The CDR3 reads CASSLYGTLGNTIYF. CDR3 DNA: TGTGCCAGCAGCTTATACGGGACCTTAGGAAACACCATATATTTT.

This rearrangement joins TRBV6-8 to TRBJ1-4; perhaps TRBD1 as D (5 bases). The germline V and J ends were trimmed by 8 bases and 7 bases, with 11 bases remaining between them. The CDR3 is 12 residues long. Per germline, CDR1 MNHGY and CDR2 SAAAGT. In nucleotides, the CDR3 is TGTGCCAGCGGGACCCGAGGTGAAAAACTGTTTTTT. It is translated as CASGTRGEKLFF.

The chain is built from TRBV5-1 and TRBJ1-1; TRBD1 is a possible D gene (6 bases). The germline gives CDR1 SGHRS, CDR2 YFSETQ. V was shortened by 4 bases and J by 4 bases, with 14 bases between the two germline ends. The CDR3 is 14 residues long. The CDR3 DNA reads TGCGCCAGCAGCGTCAGGGTAGGGGGCACTGAAGCTTTCTTT. Residues: CASSVRVGGTEAFF.

The chain combines TRBV6-8 with TRBJ2-5; TRBD2 matches 16 bases. Germline V gives CDR1 MNHGY, CDR2 SAAAGT. J gave up 5 bases and V 6 bases, and 12 bases lay outside the gene matches. This CDR3 has 18 amino acids. The chain's CDR3 is CASSPGTSGREGLETQYF. CDR3 DNA sequence: TGTGCCAGCAGCCCCGGGACTAGCGGGAGGGAGGGGTTGGAGACCCAGTACTTC.

The CDR3 sequence: CASSYSPTVSYEQYF. CDR3 DNA: TGCGCCAGCAGCTATAGCCCCACCGTCTCCTACGAGCAGTACTTC. The genes are TRBV5-1 and TRBJ2-7; no clear D gene. Germline V gives CDR1 SGHRS, CDR2 YFSETQ. The CDR3 covers 15 residues. The V gene lost 3 bases and the J gene lost 0 bases, with 13 bases spanning the gap.

This clone was counted between two and nine times. The J gene is TRBJ1-5, the V gene TRBV5-1; D uncertain. V was cut by 0 bases and J by 1 base, with 5 bases left in between. Germline lookup yields CDR1 SGHRS and CDR2 YFSETQ. The CDR3 loop spans 14 amino acids. CDR3 coding DNA: TGCGCCAGCAGCTTGGAGGGAAGCAATCAGCCCCAGCATTTT. Its protein is CASSLEGSNQPQHF.

The rearrangement uses TRBV5-1 and TRBJ2-6; no reliable D call. Deletions cut 0 bases from V and 5 bases from J, with 6 bases between. The CDR3 covers 14 residues. The germline V gene encodes CDR1 SGHRS and CDR2 YFSETQ. CDR3 sequence reads: CASSLGEWANVLTF. CDR3 DNA sequence: TGCGCCAGCAGCTTGGGAGAGTGGGCCAACGTCCTGACTTTC.

V and J are TRBV15 and TRBJ2-5; D possibly corresponds to TRBD2 (7 bases). Germline assignment: CDR1 LNHNV and CDR2 YYDKDF (reference sequence). The CDR3 is 16 residues long. With 0 bases removed from V and 7 bases from J, the gap between germline ends came to 18 bases. The CDR3 DNA reads as TGTGCCACCAGCAGAGATCGGGGGGCCAGTTACGGGACCCAGTACTTC. Translating gives CATSRDRGASYGTQYF.

The chain joins TRBV29-1 to TRBJ2-3; the D call may be TRBD1 or TRBD2 (6 bases each). The CDR3 totals 15 residues. Germline values: CDR1 SQVTM, CDR2 ANQGSEA. The V gene lost 4 bases and the J gene lost 0 bases, with 14 bases spanning the gap. CDR3 DNA: TGCAGCGTTGGGAGGGACACAATTAGCACAGATACGCAGTATTTT. Its protein product is CSVGRDTISTDTQYF.

V gene TRBV23-1 combines with J gene TRBJ1-2; D remains ambiguous. TRBV23-1 is given ORF status, its function remaining uncertain. V lost 6 bases to trimming and J lost 8 bases, with 19 bases between them. This CDR3 has 14 amino acids. The CDR3 spells CASSPQADTGGYTF. For the CDR3, the DNA is TGCGCCAGCAGCCCCCAAGCTGACACGGGGGGCTACACCTTC.

The chain employs TRBV5-1 and TRBJ2-3; 10 nucleotides agree with TRBD2. Per the germline V gene, CDR1 is SGHRS and CDR2 is YFSETQ. There are 16 residues in the CDR3. The J segment lost 3 bases and the V segment lost 4 bases, leaving 8 bases of the junction unmatched. Here the CDR3 reads CASSSYSGRTTDTQYF. DNA for the CDR3: TGCGCCAGCAGCAGTTATAGCGGGAGGACTACAGATACGCAGTATTTT.

This sequence joins TRBV6-4 and TRBJ1-1, with 8 positions matching TRBD1. The CDR3 has 14 residues. CDR1 is MRHNA and CDR2 is SNTAGT in the germline V gene. J lost 1 base, V lost 10 bases, and 8 bases had no gene match. CDR3 in amino acids: CAITQGQGNTEAFF. The CDR3 coding sequence is TGTGCCATCACCCAAGGACAGGGGAACACTGAAGCTTTCTTT.

V is TRBV7-6 and J is TRBJ1-1, with D possibly TRBD1 on 6 matching bases. The CDR3 extends over 14 amino acids. Germline lookup yields CDR1 SGHVS and CDR2 FNYEAQ. V lost 3 bases, J lost 7 bases, and 15 bases lay in between. In nucleotides, the CDR3 is TGTGCCAGCAGCTTTTCGGGGGCATTATATGAAGCTTTCTTT. Translation: CASSFSGALYEAFF.

CDR3 protein: CASSSDRDGYEKLFF. The CDR3 nucleotides read TGTGCCAGCAGCTCAGACAGGGATGGTTATGAAAAACTGTTTTTT. The V call is TRBV11-3, the J call TRBJ1-4, with 7 bases identical to TRBD1. V gave up 4 bases and J gave up 6 bases; unmatched junction bases: 8. The CDR3 runs to 15 residues. Germline CDR1 and CDR2: SGHNT and YENEEA.

The J gene is TRBJ2-1, the V gene TRBV18, with D hard to call. The CDR3 is made up of 13 amino acids. V was cut by 6 bases and J by 1 base, with 7 bases left in between. Germline V gene lookup returns CDR1 KGHSH and CDR2 LQKENI. CDR3 sequence: CASSVDSYNEQFF. CDR3 coding DNA: TGTGCCAGCTCGGTGGATTCCTACAATGAGCAGTTCTTC.

The rearrangement links TRBV25-1 to TRBJ2-7; 8 positions match TRBD1. From germline, CDR1 is MGHDK and CDR2 SYGVNS. The J segment lost 2 bases and the V segment lost 2 bases, leaving 2 bases of the junction unmatched. The CDR3 extends over 14 amino acids. The CDR3 nucleotides are TGTGCCAGCAGTGAAAGGACAGGGCCCTACGAGCAGTACTTC. It codes for CASSERTGPYEQYF.

The chain combines TRBV6-7 with TRBJ1-6; D is ambiguous. TRBV6-7 is flagged as an ORF with uncertain function. The CDR3 has 14 amino acids. V was cut by 5 bases and J by 5 bases, with 10 bases left in between. The CDR3 reads CASSPNTNNSPLHF. The CDR3 DNA is TGTGCCAGCAGTCCAAACACCAATAATTCACCCCTCCACTTT.

The J gene is TRBJ2-1, the V gene TRBV29-1; 11 bases fit TRBD2. V was clipped by 3 bases and J by 0 bases; unmatched bases: 4. The CDR3 covers 16 residues. The germline V gene encodes CDR1 SQVTM and CDR2 ANQGSEA. The CDR3 DNA reads as TGCAGCGTTGAGAGACTAGCGGGAAGCTCCTACAATGAGCAGTTCTTC. Translating it yields CSVERLAGSSYNEQFF.